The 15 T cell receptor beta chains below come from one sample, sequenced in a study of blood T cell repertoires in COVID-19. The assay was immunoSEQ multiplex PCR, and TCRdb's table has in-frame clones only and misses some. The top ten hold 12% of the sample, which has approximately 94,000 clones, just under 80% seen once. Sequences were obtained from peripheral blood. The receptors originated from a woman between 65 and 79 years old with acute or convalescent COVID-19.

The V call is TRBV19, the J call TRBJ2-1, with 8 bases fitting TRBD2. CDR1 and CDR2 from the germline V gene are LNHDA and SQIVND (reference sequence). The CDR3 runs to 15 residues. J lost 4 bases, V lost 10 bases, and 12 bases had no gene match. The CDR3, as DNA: TGTGCCACCTCCATAGCGGGGTCCGCTTACAATGAGCAGTTCTTC. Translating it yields CATSIAGSAYNEQFF. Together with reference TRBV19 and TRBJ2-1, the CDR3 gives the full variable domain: DGGITQSPKYLFRKEGQNVTLSCEQNLNHDAMYWYRQDPGQGLRLIYYSQIVNDFQKGDIAEGYSVSREKKESFPLTVTSAQKNPTAFYLCATSIAGSAYNEQFFGPGTRLTVL.

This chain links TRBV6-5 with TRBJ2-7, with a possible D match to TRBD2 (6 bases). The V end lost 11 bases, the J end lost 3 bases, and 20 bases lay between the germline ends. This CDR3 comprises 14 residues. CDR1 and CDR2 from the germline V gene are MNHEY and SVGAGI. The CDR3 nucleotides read TGTGCCTCCTCTCAACGACTAGACCTCTACGAGCAGTACTTC. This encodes CASSQRLDLYEQYF.

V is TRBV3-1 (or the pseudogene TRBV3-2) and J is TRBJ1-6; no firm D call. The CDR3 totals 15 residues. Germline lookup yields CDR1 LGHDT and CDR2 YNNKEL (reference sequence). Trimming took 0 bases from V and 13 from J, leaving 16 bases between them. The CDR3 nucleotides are TGTGCCAGCAGCCAAGACGAGGCCGCTCTCAGCCCCCTCCACTTT. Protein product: CASSQDEAALSPLHF.

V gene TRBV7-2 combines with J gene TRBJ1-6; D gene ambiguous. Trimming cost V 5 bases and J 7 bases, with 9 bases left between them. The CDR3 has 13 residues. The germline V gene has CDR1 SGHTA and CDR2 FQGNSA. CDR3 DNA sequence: TGTGCCAGCAGCGAAGTTGGCAATTCACCCCTCCACTTT. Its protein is CASSEVGNSPLHF.

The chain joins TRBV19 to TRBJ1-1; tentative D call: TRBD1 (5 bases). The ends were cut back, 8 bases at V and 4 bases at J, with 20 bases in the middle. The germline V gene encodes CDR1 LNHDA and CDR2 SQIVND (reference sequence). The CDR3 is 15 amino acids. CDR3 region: CASLHPGLKSTEAFF. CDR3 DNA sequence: TGTGCCAGTCTCCATCCGGGACTTAAGAGCACTGAAGCTTTCTTT.

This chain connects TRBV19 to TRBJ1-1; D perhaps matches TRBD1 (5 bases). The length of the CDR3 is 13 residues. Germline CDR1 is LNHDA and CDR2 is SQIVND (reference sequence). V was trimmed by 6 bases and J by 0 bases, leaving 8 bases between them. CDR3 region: CASRVTVNTEAFF. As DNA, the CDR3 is TGTGCCAGTAGGGTGACAGTGAACACTGAAGCTTTCTTT.

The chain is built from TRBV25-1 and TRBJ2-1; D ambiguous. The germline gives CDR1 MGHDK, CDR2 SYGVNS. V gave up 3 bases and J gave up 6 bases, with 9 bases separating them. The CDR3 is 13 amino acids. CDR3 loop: CASSDPPLNEQFF. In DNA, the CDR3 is TGTGCCAGCAGTGATCCCCCCCTCAATGAGCAGTTCTTC. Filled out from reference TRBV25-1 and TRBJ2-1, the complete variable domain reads EADIYQTPRYLVIGTGKKITLECSQTMGHDKMYWYQQDPGMELHLIHYSYGVNSTEKGDLSSESTVSRIRTEHFPLTLESARPSHTSQYLCASSDPPLNEQFFGPGTRLTVL.

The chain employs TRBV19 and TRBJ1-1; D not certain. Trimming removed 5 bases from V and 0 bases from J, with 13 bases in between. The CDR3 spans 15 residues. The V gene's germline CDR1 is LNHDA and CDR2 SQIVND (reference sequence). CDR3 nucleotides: TGTGCCAGTAGTTCAACGGGAGGAATGAACACTGAAGCTTTCTTT. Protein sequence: CASSSTGGMNTEAFF.

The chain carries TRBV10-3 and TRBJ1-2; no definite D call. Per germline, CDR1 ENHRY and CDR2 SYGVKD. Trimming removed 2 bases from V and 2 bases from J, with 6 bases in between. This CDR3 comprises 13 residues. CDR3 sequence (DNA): TGTGCCATCAGTGAGAGCGAAAACTATGGCTACACCTTC. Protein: CAISESENYGYTF.

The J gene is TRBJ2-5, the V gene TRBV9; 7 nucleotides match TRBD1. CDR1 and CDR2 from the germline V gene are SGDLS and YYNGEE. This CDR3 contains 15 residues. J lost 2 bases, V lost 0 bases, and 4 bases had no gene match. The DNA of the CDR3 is TGTGCCAGCAGCGTAGAAGGGGGCCCTCAAGAGACCCAGTACTTC. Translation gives CASSVEGGPQETQYF. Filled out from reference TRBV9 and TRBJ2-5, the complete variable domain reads DSGVTQTPKHLITATGQRVTLRCSPRSGDLSVYWYQQSLDQGLQFLIQYYNGEERAKGNILERFSAQQFPDLHSELNLSSLELGDSALYFCASSVEGGPQETQYFGPGTRLLVL.

The CDR3, as DNA: TGTGCCAGCAGTTTATATCCGGAGGGCTACACCTTC. Amino acids: CASSLYPEGYTF. This rearrangement joins TRBV12-3 or TRBV12-4 to TRBJ1-2; D not certain. Trimming stripped 2 bases from V and 8 bases from J, with 9 bases between. The CDR3 is 12 amino acids.

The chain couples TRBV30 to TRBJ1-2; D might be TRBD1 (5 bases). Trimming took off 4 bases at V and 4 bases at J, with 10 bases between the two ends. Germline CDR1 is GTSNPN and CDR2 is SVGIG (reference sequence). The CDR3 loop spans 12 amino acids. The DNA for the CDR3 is TGTGCCTGGACGATTGGGGCCTATGGCTACACCTTC. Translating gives CAWTIGAYGYTF.

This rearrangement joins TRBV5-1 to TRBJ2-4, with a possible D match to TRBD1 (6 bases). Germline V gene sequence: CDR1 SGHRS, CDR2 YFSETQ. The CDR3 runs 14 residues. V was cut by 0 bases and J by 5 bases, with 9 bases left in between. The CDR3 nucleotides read TGCGCCAGCAGCTTGGACGGACAGCAAAACATTCAGTACTTC. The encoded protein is CASSLDGQQNIQYF.

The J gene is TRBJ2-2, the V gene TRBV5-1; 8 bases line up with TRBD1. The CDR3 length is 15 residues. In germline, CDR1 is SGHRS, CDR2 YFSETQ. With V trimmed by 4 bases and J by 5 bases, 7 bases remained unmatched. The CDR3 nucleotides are TGCGCCAGCAGCCCCTCGACAGGGGAGACCGGGGAGCTGTTTTTT. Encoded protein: CASSPSTGETGELFF.

As DNA, the CDR3 is TGTGCCAGCAGCTTAGTACAGGGAAACTATGGCTACACCTTC. It is translated as CASSLVQGNYGYTF. V usage is TRBV7-2 and J usage is TRBJ1-2; D is possibly TRBD1 (6 bases). CDR1 and CDR2 from the germline V gene are SGHTA and FQGNSA. V was trimmed by 1 base and J by 2 bases, leaving 8 bases between them. CDR3 length equals 14 residues.